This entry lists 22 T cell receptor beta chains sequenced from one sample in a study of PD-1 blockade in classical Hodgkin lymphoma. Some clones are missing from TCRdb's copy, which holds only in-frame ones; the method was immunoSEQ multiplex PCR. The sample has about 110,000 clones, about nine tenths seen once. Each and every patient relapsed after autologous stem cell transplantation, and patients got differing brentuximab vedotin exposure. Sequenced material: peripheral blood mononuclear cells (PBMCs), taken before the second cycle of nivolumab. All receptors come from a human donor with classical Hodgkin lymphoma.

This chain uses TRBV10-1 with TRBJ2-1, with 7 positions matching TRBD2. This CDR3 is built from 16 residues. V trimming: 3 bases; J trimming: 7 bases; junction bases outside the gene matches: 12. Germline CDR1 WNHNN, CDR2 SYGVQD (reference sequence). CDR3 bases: TGCGCCAGCAGTGAAATGGAGCTAGCGGCTCGAAATGAGCAGTTCTTC. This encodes CASSEMELAARNEQFF.

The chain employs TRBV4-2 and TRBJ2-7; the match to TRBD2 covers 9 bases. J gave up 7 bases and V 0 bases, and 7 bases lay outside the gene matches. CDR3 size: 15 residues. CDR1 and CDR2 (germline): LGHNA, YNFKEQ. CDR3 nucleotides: TGTGCCAGCAGCCAAGAGCGGGAGGGTAGAAGAGAGCAGTACTTC. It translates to CASSQEREGRREQYF.

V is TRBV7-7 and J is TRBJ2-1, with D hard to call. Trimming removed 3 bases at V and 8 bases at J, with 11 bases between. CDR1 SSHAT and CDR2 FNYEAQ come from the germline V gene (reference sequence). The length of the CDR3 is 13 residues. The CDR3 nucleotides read TGTGCCAGCAGCTTTCAGACGGGTGATGAGCAGTTCTTC. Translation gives CASSFQTGDEQFF.

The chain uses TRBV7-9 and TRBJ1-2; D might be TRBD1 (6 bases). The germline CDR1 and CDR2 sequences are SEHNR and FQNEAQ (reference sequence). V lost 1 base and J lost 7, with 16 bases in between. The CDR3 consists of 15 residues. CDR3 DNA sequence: TGTGCCAGCAGCTTAGATCCAGGGATCAGGGGTGGCTACACCTTC. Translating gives CASSLDPGIRGGYTF.

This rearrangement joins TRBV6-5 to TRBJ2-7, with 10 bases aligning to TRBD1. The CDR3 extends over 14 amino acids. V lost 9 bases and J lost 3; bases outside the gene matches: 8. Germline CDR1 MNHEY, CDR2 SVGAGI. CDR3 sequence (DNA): TGTGCCAGTTGTACCGGGACAGGGGTCTACGAGCAGTACTTC. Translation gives CASCTGTGVYEQYF.

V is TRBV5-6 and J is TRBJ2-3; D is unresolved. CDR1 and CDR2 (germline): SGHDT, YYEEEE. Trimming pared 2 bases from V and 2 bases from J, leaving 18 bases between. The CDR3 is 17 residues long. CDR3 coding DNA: TGTGCCAGCAGCTTAAGGGCCAATTCCCGCGTCACAGATACGCAGTATTTT. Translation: CASSLRANSRVTDTQYF.

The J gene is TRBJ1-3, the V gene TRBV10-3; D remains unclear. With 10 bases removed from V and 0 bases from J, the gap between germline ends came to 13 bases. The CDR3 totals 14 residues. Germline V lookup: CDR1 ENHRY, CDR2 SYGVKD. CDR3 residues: CASRMGVSGNTIYF. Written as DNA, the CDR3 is TGTGCCAGTCGCATGGGTGTCTCTGGAAACACCATATATTTT.

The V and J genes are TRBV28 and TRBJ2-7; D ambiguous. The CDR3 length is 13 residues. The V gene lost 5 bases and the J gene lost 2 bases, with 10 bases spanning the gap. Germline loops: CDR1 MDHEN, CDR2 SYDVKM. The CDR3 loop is CASSPGSPYEQYF. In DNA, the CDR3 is TGTGCCAGCAGTCCTGGTTCCCCCTACGAGCAGTACTTC.

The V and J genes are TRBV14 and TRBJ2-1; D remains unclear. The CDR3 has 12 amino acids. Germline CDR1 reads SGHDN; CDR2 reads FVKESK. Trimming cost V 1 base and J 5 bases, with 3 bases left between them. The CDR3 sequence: CASSQGHNEQFF. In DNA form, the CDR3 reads TGTGCCAGCAGCCAAGGTCACAATGAGCAGTTCTTC.

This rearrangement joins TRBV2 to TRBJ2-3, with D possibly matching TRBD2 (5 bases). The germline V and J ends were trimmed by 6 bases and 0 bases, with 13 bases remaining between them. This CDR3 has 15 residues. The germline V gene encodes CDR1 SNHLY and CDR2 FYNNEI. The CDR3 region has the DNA TGTGCCAGCAGGGGTAGCGAAACTAGCACAGATACGCAGTATTTT. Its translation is CASRGSETSTDTQYF.

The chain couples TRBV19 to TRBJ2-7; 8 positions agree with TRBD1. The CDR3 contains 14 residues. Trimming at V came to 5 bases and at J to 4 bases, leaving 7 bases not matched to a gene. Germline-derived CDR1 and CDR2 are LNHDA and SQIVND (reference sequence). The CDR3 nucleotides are TGTGCCAGTAGTGACCCGGGACAGGCTTACGAGCAGTACTTC. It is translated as CASSDPGQAYEQYF.

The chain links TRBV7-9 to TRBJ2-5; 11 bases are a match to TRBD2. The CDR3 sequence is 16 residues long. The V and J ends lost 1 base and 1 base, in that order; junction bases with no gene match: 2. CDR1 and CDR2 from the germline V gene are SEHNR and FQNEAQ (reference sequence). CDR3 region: CASSLGLAGPQETQYF. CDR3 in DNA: TGTGCCAGCAGCTTAGGACTAGCGGGGCCCCAAGAGACCCAGTACTTC.

CDR3 loop: CASSLGTGGNNEQFF. The CDR3 nucleotides read TGCGCCAGCAGCTTAGGGACAGGGGGGAACAATGAGCAGTTCTTC. The chain carries TRBV5-1 and TRBJ2-1; 11 nucleotides line up with TRBD1. CDR1 and CDR2 (germline): SGHRS, YFSETQ. CDR3 size: 15 residues. Losses at the gene ends were 2 bases for V and 5 bases for J; bases not matched to a gene: 3.

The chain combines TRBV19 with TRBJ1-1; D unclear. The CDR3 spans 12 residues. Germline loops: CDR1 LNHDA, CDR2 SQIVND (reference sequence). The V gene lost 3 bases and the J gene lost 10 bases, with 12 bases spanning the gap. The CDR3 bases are TGTGCCAGTAGTATGCTAGGGTCTATAGCTTTCTTT. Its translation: CASSMLGSIAFF.

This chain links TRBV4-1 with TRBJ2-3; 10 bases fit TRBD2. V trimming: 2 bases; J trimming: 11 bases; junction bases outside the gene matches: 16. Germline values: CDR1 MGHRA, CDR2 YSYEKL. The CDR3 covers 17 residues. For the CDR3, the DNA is TGCGCCAGCAGCCAACAGACCGGGACTAGCGCGACCCTTCAGCAGTATTTT. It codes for CASSQQTGTSATLQQYF.

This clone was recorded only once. Written as DNA, the CDR3 is TGTGCCAGCAGTTTCTCCGGGATCCTGGAAAATGAAAAACTGTTTTTT. Its translation is CASSFSGILENEKLFF. The chain links TRBV27 to TRBJ1-4, with D uncertain. CDR3 size: 16 residues. Germline CDR1 is MNHEY and CDR2 is SMNVEV (reference sequence). V gave up 3 bases and J gave up 5 bases, with 16 bases separating them. Together with reference TRBV27 and TRBJ1-4, the CDR3 gives the full variable domain: EAQVTQNPRYLITVTGKKLTVTCSQNMNHEYMSWYRQDPGLGLRQIYYSMNVEVTDKGDVPEGYKVSRKEKRNFPLILESPSPNQTSLYFCASSFSGILENEKLFFGSGTQLSVL.

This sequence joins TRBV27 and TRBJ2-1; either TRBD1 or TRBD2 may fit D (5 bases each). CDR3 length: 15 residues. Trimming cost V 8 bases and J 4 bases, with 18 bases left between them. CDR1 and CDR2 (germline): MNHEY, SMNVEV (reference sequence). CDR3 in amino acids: CASSDGTELYNEQFF. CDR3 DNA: TGTGCCAGCTCTGACGGGACCGAACTATACAATGAGCAGTTCTTC.

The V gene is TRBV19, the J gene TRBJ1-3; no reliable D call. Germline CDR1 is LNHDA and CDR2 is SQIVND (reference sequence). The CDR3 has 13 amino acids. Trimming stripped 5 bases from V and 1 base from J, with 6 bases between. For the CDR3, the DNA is TGTGCCAGTAGTCCTGATTCTGGAAACACCATATATTTT. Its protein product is CASSPDSGNTIYF. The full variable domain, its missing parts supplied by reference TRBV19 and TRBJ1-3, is DGGITQSPKYLFRKEGQNVTLSCEQNLNHDAMYWYRQDPGQGLRLIYYSQIVNDFQKGDIAEGYSVSREKKESFPLTVTSAQKNPTAFYLCASSPDSGNTIYFGEGSWLTVV.

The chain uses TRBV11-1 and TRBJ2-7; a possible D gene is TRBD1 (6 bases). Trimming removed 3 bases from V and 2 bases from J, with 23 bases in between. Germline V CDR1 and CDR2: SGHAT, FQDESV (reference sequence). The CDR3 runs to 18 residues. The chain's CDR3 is CASSLQSGYRVRPYEQYF. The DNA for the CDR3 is TGTGCCAGCAGCTTGCAAAGTGGCTACAGGGTAAGGCCCTACGAGCAGTACTTC.

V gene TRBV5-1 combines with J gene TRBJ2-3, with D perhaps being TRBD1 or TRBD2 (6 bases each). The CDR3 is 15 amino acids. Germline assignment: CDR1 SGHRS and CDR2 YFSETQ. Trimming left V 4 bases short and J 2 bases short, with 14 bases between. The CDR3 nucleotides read TGCGCCAGCAGCCCTGGGTCGGGGGCCACAGATACGCAGTATTTT. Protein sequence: CASSPGSGATDTQYF.

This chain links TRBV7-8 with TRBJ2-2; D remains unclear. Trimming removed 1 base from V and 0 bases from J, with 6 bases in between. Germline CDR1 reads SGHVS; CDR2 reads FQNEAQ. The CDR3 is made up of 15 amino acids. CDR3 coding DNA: TGTGCCAGCAGCTTAGACCGGGCGAACACCGGGGAGCTGTTTTTT. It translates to CASSLDRANTGELFF.

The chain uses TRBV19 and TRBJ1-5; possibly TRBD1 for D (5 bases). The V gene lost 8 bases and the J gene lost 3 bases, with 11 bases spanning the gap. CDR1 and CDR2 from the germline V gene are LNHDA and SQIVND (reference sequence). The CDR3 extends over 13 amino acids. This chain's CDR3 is CASGFGANQPQHF. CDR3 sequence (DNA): TGTGCCAGTGGTTTCGGGGCCAATCAGCCCCAGCATTTT.